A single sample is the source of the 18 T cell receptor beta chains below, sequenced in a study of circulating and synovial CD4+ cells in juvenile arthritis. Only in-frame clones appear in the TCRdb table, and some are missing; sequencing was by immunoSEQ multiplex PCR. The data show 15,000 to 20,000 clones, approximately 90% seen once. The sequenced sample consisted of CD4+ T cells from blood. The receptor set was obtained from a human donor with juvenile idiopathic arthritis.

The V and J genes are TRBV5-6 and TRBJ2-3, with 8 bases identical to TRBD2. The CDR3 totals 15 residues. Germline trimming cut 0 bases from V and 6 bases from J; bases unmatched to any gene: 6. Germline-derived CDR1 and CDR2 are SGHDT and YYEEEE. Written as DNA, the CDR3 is TGTGCCAGCAGCTTGGATTACGGGAGGGGGGATACGCAGTATTTT. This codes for CASSLDYGRGDTQYF.

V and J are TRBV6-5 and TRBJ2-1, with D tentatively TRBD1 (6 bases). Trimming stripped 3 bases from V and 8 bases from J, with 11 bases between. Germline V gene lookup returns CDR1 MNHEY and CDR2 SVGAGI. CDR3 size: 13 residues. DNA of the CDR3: TGTGCCAGCAGTTATTCTCAGGGGCATGAGCAGTTCTTC. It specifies CASSYSQGHEQFF.

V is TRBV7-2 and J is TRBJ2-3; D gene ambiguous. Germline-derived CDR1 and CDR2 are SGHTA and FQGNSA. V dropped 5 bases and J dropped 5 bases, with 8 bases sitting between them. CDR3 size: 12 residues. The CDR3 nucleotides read TGTGCCAGCAGCCAGCGTGTAGATACGCAGTATTTT. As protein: CASSQRVDTQYF.

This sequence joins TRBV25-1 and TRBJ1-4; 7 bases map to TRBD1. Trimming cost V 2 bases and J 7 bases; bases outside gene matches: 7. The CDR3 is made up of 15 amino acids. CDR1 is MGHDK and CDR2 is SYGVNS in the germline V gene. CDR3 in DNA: TGTGCCAGCAGTGAAAGGGGACAGCCCCTTGAAAAACTGTTTTTT. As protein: CASSERGQPLEKLFF.

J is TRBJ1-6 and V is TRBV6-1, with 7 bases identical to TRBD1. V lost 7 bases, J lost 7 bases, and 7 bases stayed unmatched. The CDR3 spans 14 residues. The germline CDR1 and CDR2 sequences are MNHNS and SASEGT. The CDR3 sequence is CASNKDRTNSPLHF. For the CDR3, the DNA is TGTGCCAGCAATAAGGACAGGACCAATTCACCCCTCCACTTT.

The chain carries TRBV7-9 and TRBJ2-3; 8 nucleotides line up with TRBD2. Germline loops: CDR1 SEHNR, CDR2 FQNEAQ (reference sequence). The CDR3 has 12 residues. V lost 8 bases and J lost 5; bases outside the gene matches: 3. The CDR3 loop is CASRSGGDTQYF. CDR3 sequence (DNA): TGTGCCAGCCGGAGCGGGGGAGATACGCAGTATTTT.

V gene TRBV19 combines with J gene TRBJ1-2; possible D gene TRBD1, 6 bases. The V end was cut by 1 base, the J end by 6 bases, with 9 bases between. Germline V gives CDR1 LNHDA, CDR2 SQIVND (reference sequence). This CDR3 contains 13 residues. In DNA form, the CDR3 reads TGTGCCAGTAGTATAGGTCACAGGGATGGCTACACCTTC. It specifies CASSIGHRDGYTF.

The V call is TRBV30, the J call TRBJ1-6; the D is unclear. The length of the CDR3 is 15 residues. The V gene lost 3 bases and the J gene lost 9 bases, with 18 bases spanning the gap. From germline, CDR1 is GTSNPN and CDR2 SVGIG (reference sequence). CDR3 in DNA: TGTGCCTGGAGAGTCCGTGGCAGTGCCGCTTCACCCCTCCACTTT. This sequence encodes CAWRVRGSAASPLHF.

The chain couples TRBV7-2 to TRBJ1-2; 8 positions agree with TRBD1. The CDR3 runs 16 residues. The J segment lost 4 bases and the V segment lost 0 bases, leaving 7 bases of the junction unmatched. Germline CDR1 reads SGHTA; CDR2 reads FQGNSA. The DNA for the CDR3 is TGTGCCAGCAGCTTAGCCGGGACAGGTTCCCTCTATGGCTACACCTTC. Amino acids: CASSLAGTGSLYGYTF.

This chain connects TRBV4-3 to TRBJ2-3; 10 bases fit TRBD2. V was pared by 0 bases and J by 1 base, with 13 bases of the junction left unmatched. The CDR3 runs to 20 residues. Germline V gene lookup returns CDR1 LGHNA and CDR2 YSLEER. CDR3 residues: CASSQELAAGGRLGTDTQYF. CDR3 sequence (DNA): TGCGCCAGCAGCCAAGAGTTGGCAGCGGGGGGGCGCCTCGGCACAGATACGCAGTATTTT.

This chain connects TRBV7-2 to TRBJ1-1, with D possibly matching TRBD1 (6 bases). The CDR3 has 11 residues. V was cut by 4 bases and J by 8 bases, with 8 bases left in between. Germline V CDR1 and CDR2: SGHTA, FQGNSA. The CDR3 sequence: CASSSDREAFF. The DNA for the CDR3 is TGTGCCAGCAGCTCGGACAGAGAAGCTTTCTTT.

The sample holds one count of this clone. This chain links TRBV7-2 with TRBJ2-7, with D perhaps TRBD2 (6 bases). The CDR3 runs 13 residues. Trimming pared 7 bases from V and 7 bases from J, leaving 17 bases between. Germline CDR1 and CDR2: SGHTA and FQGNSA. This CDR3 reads CASTLSGEVEQYF. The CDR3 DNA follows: TGTGCCAGCACGCTTTCGGGAGAAGTGGAGCAGTACTTC.

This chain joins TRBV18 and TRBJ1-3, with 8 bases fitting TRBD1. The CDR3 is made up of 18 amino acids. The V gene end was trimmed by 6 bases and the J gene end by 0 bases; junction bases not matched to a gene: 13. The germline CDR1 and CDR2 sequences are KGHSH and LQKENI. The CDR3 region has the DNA TGTGCCAGCTCCGGTGAGACAGGGGTGCCTCTCTCTGGAAACACCATATATTTT. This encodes CASSGETGVPLSGNTIYF. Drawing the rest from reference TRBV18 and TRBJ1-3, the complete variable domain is NAGVMQNPRHLVRRRGQEARLRCSPMKGHSHVYWYRQLPEEGLKFMVYLQKENIIDESGMPKERFSAEFPKEGPSILRIQQVVRGDSAAYFCASSGETGVPLSGNTIYFGEGSWLTVV.

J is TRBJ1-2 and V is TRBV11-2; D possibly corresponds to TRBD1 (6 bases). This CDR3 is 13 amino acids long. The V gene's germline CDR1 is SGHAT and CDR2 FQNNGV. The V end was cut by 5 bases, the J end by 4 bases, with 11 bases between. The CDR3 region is CASSPTTGYGYTF. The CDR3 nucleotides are TGTGCCAGCAGCCCAACGACAGGCTATGGCTACACCTTC. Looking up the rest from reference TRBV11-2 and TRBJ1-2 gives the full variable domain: EAGVAQSPRYKIIEKRQSVAFWCNPISGHATLYWYQQILGQGPKLLIQFQNNGVVDDSQLPKDRFSAERLKGVDSTLKIQPAKLEDSAVYLCASSPTTGYGYTFGSGTRLTVV.

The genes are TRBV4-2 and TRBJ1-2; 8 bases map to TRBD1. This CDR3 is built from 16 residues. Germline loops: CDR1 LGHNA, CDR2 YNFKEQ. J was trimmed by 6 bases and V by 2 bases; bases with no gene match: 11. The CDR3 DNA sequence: TGTGCCAGCAGCCAAAACGCCGGACAGGGCAACAATGGCTACACCTTC. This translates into CASSQNAGQGNNGYTF.

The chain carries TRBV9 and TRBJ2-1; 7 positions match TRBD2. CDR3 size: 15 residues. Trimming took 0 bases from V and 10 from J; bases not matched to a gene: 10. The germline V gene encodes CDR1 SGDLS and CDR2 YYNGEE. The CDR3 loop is CASSVEGQGLREQFF. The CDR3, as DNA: TGTGCCAGCAGCGTAGAAGGTCAGGGACTACGCGAGCAGTTCTTC.

CDR3 region: CSVEGTGSFSGNTIYF. The CDR3 bases are TGCAGCGTTGAAGGGACAGGGTCTTTCTCTGGAAACACCATATATTTT. V usage is TRBV29-1 and J usage is TRBJ1-3; 8 bases are a match to TRBD1. The CDR3 length is 16 residues. With 1 base clipped from V and 0 bases from J, the junction kept 5 bases outside the gene matches. Germline CDR1 SQVTM, CDR2 ANQGSEA. Drawing the rest from reference TRBV29-1 and TRBJ1-3, the complete variable domain is SAVISQKPSRDICQRGTSLTIQCQVDSQVTMMFWYRQQPGQSLTLIATANQGSEATYESGFVIDKFPISRPNLTFSTLTVSNMSPEDSSIYLCSVEGTGSFSGNTIYFGEGSWLTVV.

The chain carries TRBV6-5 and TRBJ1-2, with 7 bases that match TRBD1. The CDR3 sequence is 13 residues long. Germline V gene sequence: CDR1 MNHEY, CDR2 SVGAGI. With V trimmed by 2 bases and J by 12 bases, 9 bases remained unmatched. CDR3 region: CASSYSGRGADTF. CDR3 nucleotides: TGTGCCAGCAGTTACAGTGGCAGGGGGGCCGACACCTTC.